Described below is a single T cell receptor (beta chain) sequence and its context. At one end, the junction sequence differs from germline, possibly due to a read error. This sample is drawn from a study of tumor and adjacent non-tumor tissue in lung cancer. Three rounds of nested PCR, following a modified ARM-PCR protocol, produced the TCRbeta library. Via MiXCR, TCRdb re-called the multiplex PCR reads, giving one row per CDR3 protein. The data show about 120,000 distinct CDR3 sequences, approximately 80% seen once. No cell sorting was done before RNA was extracted from the tissue. This CDR3 contains 15 residues. Germline V lookup: CDR1 SQVTM, CDR2 ANQGSEA.

The receptor was isolated from a man aged 65 to 79 with non-small cell lung cancer. This chain links TRBV29-1 with TRBJ2-2, with 9 nucleotides matching TRBD1. Material: lung tumor tissue. As DNA, the CDR3 is TGCGGCGTGGAAACAGGGGGCAGGGGGTCCGGGGAGTTGTTTTTT. It yields the protein CGVETGGRGSGELFF.